This T cell receptor beta chain was captured in a study of blood T cell repertoires in COVID-19. The germline CDR1 and CDR2 sequences are LNHDA and SQIVND (reference sequence). The CDR3 totals 17 residues. Trimming removed 0 bases at V and 0 bases at J, with 12 bases between. Profiled with immunoSEQ multiplex PCR; TCRdb holds only in-frame clones, not every one. In the table there are some 74,000 clones, around four fifths of which are singletons. Sequencing was performed on peripheral blood. This sequence was found in a woman of 80 years or more with acute or convalescent COVID-19. This chain uses TRBV19 with TRBJ1-5; D unresolved. The CDR3 here is CASSIDPSDYSNQPQHF. The CDR3 nucleotides read TGTGCCAGTAGTATAGATCCGTCAGATTATAGCAATCAGCCCCAGCATTTT. Complete variable domain (other parts from reference TRBV19 and TRBJ1-5): DGGITQSPKYLFRKEGQNVTLSCEQNLNHDAMYWYRQDPGQGLRLIYYSQIVNDFQKGDIAEGYSVSREKKESFPLTVTSAQKNPTAFYLCASSIDPSDYSNQPQHFGDGTRLSIL.